Included here is one TCR beta chain sequence, with context. Its cognate antigen is unknown. CDR3 size: 15 residues. Trimming pared 0 bases from V and 0 bases from J, leaving 8 bases between. CDR1 is MGHRA and CDR2 is YSYEKL in the germline V gene. The record originates from a study of Siglec-9 on CD8 T cells in melanoma. Study observations and caveats: In melanoma tumors, a Siglec-9-marked effector memory CD8+ subset reportedly appeared to accumulate.

Using immunoSEQ multiplex PCR, the repertoire was profiled, and TCRdb retains in-frame clones only, with some absent. The sample contains more than 30,000 clones, about four fifths of which appear only once. The specimen was Siglec-9- CD8+ T cells sorted from blood. The receptor comes from a human donor in good health. The chain joins TRBV4-1 to TRBJ1-2; D remains unclear. The CDR3 region is CASSQDGLANYGYTF. Written as DNA, the CDR3 is TGCGCCAGCAGCCAAGATGGTTTGGCTAACTATGGCTACACCTTC.